One and the same sample provided the 18 T cell receptor beta chains below, sequenced in a study of cytomegalovirus exposure and HLA in healthy donors. The PCR was carried out with 60 Vbeta primers and 13 Jbeta primers. Produced via immunoSEQ multiplex PCR; TCRdb's table is partial and in-frame only. The sample yields around 170,000 clones, roughly 75% seen once. Material: PBMCs. Receptors were obtained from a woman in her twenties or thirties in good health and CMV-seronegative.

This chain joins TRBV6-4 and TRBJ1-2; 10 bases match TRBD1. This CDR3 comprises 13 residues. With V trimmed by 6 bases and J by 5 bases, 3 bases remained unmatched. Germline V CDR1 and CDR2: MRHNA, SNTAGT. CDR3 residues: CASSLDRGYGYTF. CDR3 nucleotides: TGTGCCAGCAGCCTGGACAGGGGGTATGGCTACACCTTC.

The chain carries TRBV7-2 and TRBJ1-5; D call uncertain. V lost 2 bases and J 6 bases, leaving 14 bases between the germline ends. Germline CDR1 and CDR2: SGHTA and FQGNSA. The CDR3 is 15 residues long. In DNA, the CDR3 is TGTGCCAGCAGCTTATTACTAGATCGGGGTCAGCCCCAGCATTTT. This gives the protein CASSLLLDRGQPQHF.

The chain couples TRBV5-1 to TRBJ2-5, with 7 bases lining up with TRBD1. CDR1 and CDR2 (germline): SGHRS, YFSETQ. V shed 0 bases and J 4 bases; nucleotides not matched to a gene: 6. The CDR3 contains 15 residues. The CDR3 DNA sequence: TGCGCCAGCAGCTTGGTCACAGGGGAGCGAGAGACCCAGTACTTC. It yields the protein CASSLVTGERETQYF.

The chain joins TRBV15 to TRBJ1-1; TRBD1 aligns across 10 bases. Looked up from germline, CDR1 is LNHNV and CDR2 is YYDKDF (reference sequence). V was pared by 0 bases and J by 0 bases, with 7 bases of the junction left unmatched. The length of the CDR3 is 18 residues. CDR3 residues: CATSRDPRTGGLNTEAFF. The CDR3 coding sequence is TGTGCCACCAGCAGAGATCCTCGGACAGGGGGTTTGAACACTGAAGCTTTCTTT.

The rearrangement links TRBV6-5 to TRBJ1-4, with D possibly being TRBD1 (6 bases). This CDR3 has 15 amino acids. The germline V gene has CDR1 MNHEY and CDR2 SVGAGI. Trimming pared 7 bases from V and 0 bases from J, leaving 12 bases between. CDR3 loop: CASTGGPATNEKLFF. The CDR3, as DNA: TGTGCCAGCACGGGGGGGCCTGCAACTAATGAAAAACTGTTTTTT.

The chain joins TRBV7-8 to TRBJ1-3; D is unclear. Trimming took off 1 base at V and 0 bases at J, with 7 bases between the two ends. Germline CDR1 and CDR2: SGHVS and FQNEAQ. The CDR3 sequence is 15 residues long. CDR3 bases: TGTGCCAGCAGCTTAGTAACAGCCTCTGGAAACACCATATATTTT. Protein product: CASSLVTASGNTIYF.

The chain couples TRBV11-2 to TRBJ1-5; weak D call: TRBD1 (5 bases). Germline-derived CDR1 and CDR2 are SGHAT and FQNNGV. Trimming removed 5 bases from V and 5 bases from J, with 16 bases in between. The CDR3 sequence is 15 residues long. The CDR3 spells CASSPWGGTDQPQHF. The CDR3 bases are TGTGCCAGCAGCCCGTGGGGAGGGACCGATCAGCCCCAGCATTTT.

The CDR3 DNA follows: TGCGCCAGCAGCGGGACACCAGATCAGCCCCAGCATTTT. This encodes CASSGTPDQPQHF. This chain joins TRBV5-1 and TRBJ1-5; a weak D match, TRBD1 (6 bases). V lost 4 bases, J lost 5 bases, and 10 bases lay in between. The CDR3 has 13 amino acids. Germline CDR1 is SGHRS and CDR2 is YFSETQ.

V and J are TRBV7-3 and TRBJ1-1; D ambiguous. From germline, CDR1 is SGHTA and CDR2 FQGTGA. Between the trimmed V and J ends, which lost 1 base and 1 base, there was a span of 4 bases. This CDR3 comprises 13 residues. The CDR3, as DNA: TGTGCCAGCAGCTTAAATAGGAACACTGAAGCTTTCTTT. It yields the protein CASSLNRNTEAFF.

The genes are TRBV25-1 and TRBJ1-2, with TRBD1 matching 9 bases. The germline V gene encodes CDR1 MGHDK and CDR2 SYGVNS. Trimming cost V 8 bases and J 5 bases; bases outside gene matches: 3. The CDR3 sequence is 12 residues long. The DNA of the CDR3 is TGTGCCAGCGGAGGGACAGGGTATGGCTACACCTTC. Its protein is CASGGTGYGYTF.

The chain carries TRBV18 and TRBJ1-1; D uncertain. Germline values: CDR1 KGHSH, CDR2 LQKENI. This CDR3 contains 14 residues. V was shortened by 4 bases and J by 0 bases, with 9 bases between the two germline ends. The DNA for the CDR3 is TGTGCCAGCTCACTTGGACTTCTGAACACTGAAGCTTTCTTT. Translating gives CASSLGLLNTEAFF.

J is TRBJ2-2 and V is TRBV6-1; the match to TRBD1 covers 9 bases. Trimming removed 6 bases from V and 2 bases from J; junction bases left unmatched: 4. CDR1 is MNHNS and CDR2 is SASEGT in the germline V gene. This CDR3 is built from 15 residues. CDR3 region: CASRRDRVNTGELFF. In DNA form, the CDR3 reads TGTGCCAGCAGGAGGGACAGGGTTAACACCGGGGAGCTGTTTTTT.

The chain has TRBV7-8 and TRBJ2-4; D not resolved. V was shortened by 2 bases and J by 10 bases, with 18 bases between the two germline ends. The CDR3 is 15 amino acids. Germline CDR1 SGHVS, CDR2 FQNEAQ. The CDR3 here is CASSLSRTGSRIQYF. As DNA, the CDR3 is TGTGCCAGCAGCTTATCTAGAACCGGTTCTAGAATTCAGTACTTC.

The chain employs TRBV23-1 and TRBJ1-4; 7 nucleotides agree with TRBD1. TRBV23-1 is an ORF; its function is uncertain. This CDR3 comprises 19 residues. With 5 bases clipped from V and 5 bases from J, the junction kept 20 bases outside the gene matches. In DNA, the CDR3 is TGCGCCAGCAGTATAGGGTACAGGGGCCAGTTGGGGCACAATGAAAAACTGTTTTTT. It translates to CASSIGYRGQLGHNEKLFF.

The rearrangement links TRBV4-1 to TRBJ2-7; unclear D gene. CDR1 is MGHRA and CDR2 is YSYEKL in the germline V gene. The CDR3 spans 13 residues. The germline V and J ends were trimmed by 0 bases and 0 bases, with 3 bases remaining between them. DNA of the CDR3: TGCGCCAGCAGCCAAGATTACTCCTACGAGCAGTACTTC. Translation: CASSQDYSYEQYF.

This chain connects TRBV25-1 to TRBJ2-1; TRBD1 aligns across 7 bases. The CDR3 is made up of 14 amino acids. The trim removed 6 bases at V and 1 base at J, leaving 3 bases unmatched. CDR1 and CDR2 (germline): MGHDK, SYGVNS. The CDR3: CASRRDSSYNEQFF. CDR3 nucleotides: TGTGCCAGCAGAAGGGACAGTTCCTACAATGAGCAGTTCTTC.

The V and J genes are TRBV5-1 and TRBJ2-7; 7 bases line up with TRBD1. The CDR3 is 13 amino acids. The V and J ends lost 4 bases and 3 bases, in that order; junction bases with no gene match: 4. Germline V CDR1 and CDR2: SGHRS, YFSETQ. The CDR3 reads CASSRDRDYEQYF. DNA of the CDR3: TGCGCCAGCAGCCGGGACAGAGACTACGAGCAGTACTTC.

The chain couples TRBV5-8 to TRBJ1-4, with 10 bases matching TRBD1. V was clipped by 3 bases and J by 1 base; unmatched bases: 15. From germline, CDR1 is SGHTS and CDR2 YDEGEE. The CDR3 contains 20 residues. The CDR3 sequence is CASSWGQGSWRMLTNEKLFF. The CDR3 DNA follows: TGTGCCAGCAGCTGGGGACAGGGGAGTTGGAGGATGTTAACTAATGAAAAACTGTTTTTT.